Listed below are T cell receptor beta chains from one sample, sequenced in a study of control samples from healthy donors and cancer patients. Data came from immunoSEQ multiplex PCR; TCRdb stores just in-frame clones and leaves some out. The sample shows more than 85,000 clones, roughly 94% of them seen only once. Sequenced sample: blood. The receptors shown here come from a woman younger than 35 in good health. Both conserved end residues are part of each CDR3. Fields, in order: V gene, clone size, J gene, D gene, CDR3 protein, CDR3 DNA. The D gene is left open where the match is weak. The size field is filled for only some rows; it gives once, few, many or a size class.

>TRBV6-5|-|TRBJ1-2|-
CASSLTGVSYTF
TGTGCCAGCAGTTTGACAGGTGTTAGCTACACCTTC
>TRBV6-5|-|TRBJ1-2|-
CASSYSEMSHYGYTF
TGTGCCAGCAGTTACTCGGAGATGAGCCACTATGGCTACACCTTC
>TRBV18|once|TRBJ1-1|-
CASSPTPGRFTEAFF
TGTGCCAGCTCACCAACGCCAGGACGGTTTACTGAAGCTTTCTTT
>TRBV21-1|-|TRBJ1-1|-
CASSKTKGNTEAFF
TGTGCCAGCAGCAAAACTAAGGGTAACACTGAAGCTTTCTTT
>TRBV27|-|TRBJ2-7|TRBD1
CASSLNWGQMIYEQYF
TGTGCCAGCAGTCTAAACTGGGGACAGATGATATACGAGCAGTACTTC
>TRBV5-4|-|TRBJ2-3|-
CASSGARTGGTDTQYF
TGTGCCAGCAGCGGCGCCCGGACAGGAGGGACAGATACGCAGTATTTT
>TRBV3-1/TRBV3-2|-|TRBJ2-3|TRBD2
CASSTRRGGPDTQYF
TGTGCCAGCAGCACCCGACGGGGGGGGCCAGATACGCAGTATTTT
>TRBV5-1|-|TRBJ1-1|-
CASSQNTEAFF
TGCGCCAGCAGCCAAAACACTGAAGCTTTCTTT
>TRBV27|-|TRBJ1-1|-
CASRGVETEAFF
TGTGCCAGCAGAGGGGTGGAAACTGAAGCTTTCTTT
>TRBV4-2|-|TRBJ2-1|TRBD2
CASSQPLAGDSYNEQFF
TGTGCCAGCAGCCAACCCTTAGCGGGGGACTCCTACAATGAGCAGTTCTTC
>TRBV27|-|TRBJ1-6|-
CASSDLDLRGSPLHF
TGTGCCAGCAGTGACTTAGACCTCCGAGGTTCACCCCTCCACTTT
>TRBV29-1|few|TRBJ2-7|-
CSVDADSYEQYF
TGCAGCGTTGATGCAGACTCCTACGAGCAGTACTTC
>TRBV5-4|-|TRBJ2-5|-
CASSSAGRGGQETQYF
TGTGCCAGCAGCTCGGCTGGGAGGGGGGGCCAAGAGACCCAGTACTTC
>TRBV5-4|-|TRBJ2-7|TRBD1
CASARDRASYEQYF
TGTGCCAGCGCCCGGGACAGGGCTTCCTACGAGCAGTACTTC
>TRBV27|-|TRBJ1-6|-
CASSTYRVYNSPLHF
TGTGCCAGCAGTACCTACCGGGTCTATAATTCACCCCTCCACTTT
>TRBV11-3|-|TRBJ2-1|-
CASSFSRDVSSYNEQFF
TGTGCCAGCAGCTTTAGTAGGGACGTTAGCTCCTACAATGAGCAGTTCTTC
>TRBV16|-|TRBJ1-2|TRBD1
CASSPRDRVSEGYTF
TGTGCCAGCAGCCCAAGGGACAGGGTATCGGAGGGCTACACCTTC
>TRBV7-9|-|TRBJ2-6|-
CASSSWGRSSGANVLTF
TGTGCCAGCAGCTCGTGGGGGCGAAGCTCTGGGGCCAACGTCCTGACTTTC
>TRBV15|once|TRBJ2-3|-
CATTSQFTDTQYF
TGTGCCACCACGTCGCAGTTCACAGATACGCAGTATTTT
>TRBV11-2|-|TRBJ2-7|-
CASSLILRQSYEQYF
TGTGCCAGCAGCTTAATTCTGCGGCAGTCCTACGAGCAGTACTTC
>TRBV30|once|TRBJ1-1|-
CAWGLGNTEAFF
TGTGCCTGGGGGTTAGGGAACACTGAAGCTTTCTTT
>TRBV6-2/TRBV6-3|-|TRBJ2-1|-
CASSTPRYYNEQFF
TGTGCCAGCAGCACCCCCAGGTACTACAATGAGCAGTTCTTC
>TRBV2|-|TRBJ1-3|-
CASSAPDSHSGNTIYF
TGTGCCAGCAGTGCGCCGGACAGCCACTCTGGAAACACCATATATTTT
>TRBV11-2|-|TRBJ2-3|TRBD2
CASSLSMGLPSTDTQYF
TGTGCCAGCAGCTTATCAATGGGACTACCGAGCACAGATACGCAGTATTTT
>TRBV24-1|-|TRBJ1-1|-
CATSDLLEAFF
TGTGCCACCAGTGACCTCCTTGAAGCTTTCTTT
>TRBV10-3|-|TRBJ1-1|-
CAIIQGSPGAFF
TGTGCCATCATCCAGGGTTCCCCTGGAGCTTTCTTT
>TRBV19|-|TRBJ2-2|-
CASEDQGRGTGELFF
TGTGCCAGCGAAGATCAGGGGAGGGGGACCGGGGAGCTGTTTTTT
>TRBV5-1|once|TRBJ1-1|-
CASSLGSEAFF
TGCGCCAGCAGCTTAGGATCTGAAGCTTTCTTT
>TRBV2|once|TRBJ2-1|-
CASGAVGEQFF
TGTGCCAGCGGGGCCGTGGGTGAGCAGTTCTTC
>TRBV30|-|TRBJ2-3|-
CAWTGGTSTDTQYF
TGTGCCTGGACTGGTGGTACGAGCACAGATACGCAGTATTTT
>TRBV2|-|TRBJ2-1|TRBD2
CASSLGLVGYSEQFF
TGTGCCAGCAGCTTAGGACTAGTGGGGTACAGTGAGCAGTTCTTC
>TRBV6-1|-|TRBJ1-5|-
CASSEGSRSNQPQHF
TGTGCCAGCAGTGAAGGGTCTCGGAGCAATCAGCCCCAGCATTTT
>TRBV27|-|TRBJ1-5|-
CASSREDSSNQPQHF
TGTGCCAGCAGCCGTGAGGACAGTAGCAATCAGCCCCAGCATTTT
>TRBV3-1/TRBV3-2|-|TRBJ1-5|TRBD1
CASSRAGGQGAGQPQHF
TGTGCCAGCAGCAGGGCCGGGGGACAGGGGGCCGGGCAGCCCCAGCATTTT
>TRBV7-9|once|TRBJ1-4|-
CASSFIQGRVEEKLFF
TGTGCCAGCAGCTTTATTCAGGGGCGAGTGGAAGAAAAACTGTTTTTT
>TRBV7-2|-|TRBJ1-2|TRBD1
CASSPRMVGQKISNYGYTF
TGTGCCAGCAGCCCTCGGATGGTGGGACAGAAAATCTCTAACTATGGCTACACCTTC
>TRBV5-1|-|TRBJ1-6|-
CASSLGQGNYNSPLHF
TGCGCCAGCAGCTTGGGTCAAGGGAACTATAATTCACCCCTCCACTTT
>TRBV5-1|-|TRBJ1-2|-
CASSLAGERKRGNYGYTF
TGCGCCAGCAGCTTGGCCGGTGAGAGAAAAAGGGGTAACTATGGCTACACCTTC
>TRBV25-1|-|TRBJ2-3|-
CASSEGFGSYF
TGTGCCAGCAGTGAAGGGTTTGGTTCGTATTTT
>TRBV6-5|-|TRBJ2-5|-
CASRLGETQYF
TGTGCCAGCAGGCTAGGGGAGACCCAGTACTTC
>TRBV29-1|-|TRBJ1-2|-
CSVWGQTNYGYTF
TGCAGCGTTTGGGGACAAACTAACTATGGCTACACCTTC
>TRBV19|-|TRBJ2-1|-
CASSILAFGEQFF
TGTGCCAGTAGTATCCTTGCGTTTGGTGAGCAGTTCTTC
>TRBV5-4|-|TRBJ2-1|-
CASSFPGAAGDEQFF
TGTGCCAGCAGCTTCCCAGGGGCGGCCGGGGATGAGCAGTTCTTC
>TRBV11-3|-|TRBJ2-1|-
CASSFLLGWSNEQFF
TGTGCCAGCAGCTTCCTCTTGGGCTGGTCAAATGAGCAGTTCTTC
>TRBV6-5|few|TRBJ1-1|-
CASSYSMNTEAFF
TGTGCCAGCAGTTACAGCATGAACACTGAAGCTTTCTTT
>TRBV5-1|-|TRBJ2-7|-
CASSLRGSPYEQYF
TGCGCCAGCAGCCTTAGAGGGAGTCCCTACGAGCAGTACTTC
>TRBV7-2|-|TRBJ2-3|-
CASSLISTDTQYF
TGTGCCAGCAGCTTAATTAGCACAGATACGCAGTATTTT
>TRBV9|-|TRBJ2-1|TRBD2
CASSLSGAGDEQFF
TGTGCCAGCAGCTTGAGCGGGGCCGGGGATGAGCAGTTCTTC
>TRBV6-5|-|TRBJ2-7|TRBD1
CASSTGENEQYF
TGTGCCAGCAGTACAGGGGAAAACGAGCAGTACTTC
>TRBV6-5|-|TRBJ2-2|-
CASSYTPAGELFF
TGTGCCAGCAGTTATACCCCTGCCGGGGAGCTGTTTTTT
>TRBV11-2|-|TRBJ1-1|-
CASSFIENTEAFF
TGTGCCAGCAGCTTTATAGAGAACACTGAAGCTTTCTTT